These 11 T cell receptor beta chains were all obtained from the same sample, sequenced in a study of T cells in Graves' hyperthyroidism and ophthalmopathy. Researchers took RNA transcripts and amplified the TCR beta CDR3 regions from them. TCR CDR3 underwent first-round RT-PCR with the HTBI primer set. TCRdb itself ran the multiplex PCR reads through MiXCR, one entry per CDR3 protein. The profile covers around 280,000 distinct CDR3 sequences, with less than 15% appearing a single time and 7.8% taken by the ten largest. Sequenced: blood. Every receptor here comes from a woman in her 30s with Graves' hyperthyroidism that later progressed to Graves' ophthalmopathy.

This clonotype was detected ten times or more. The J gene is TRBJ2-2, the V gene TRBV5-1; 9 positions agree with TRBD1. CDR3 length equals 15 residues. After removal of 7 bases from V and 6 bases from J, the junction contained 10 bases not matched to a gene. Germline V gene data show CDR1 as SGHRS and CDR2 as YFSETQ. The CDR3 protein is CASSPGQGIAGELFF. The CDR3 nucleotides are TGCGCCAGCTCCCCGGGACAGGGAATCGCCGGGGAGCTGTTTTTT.

This clonotype was detected ten times or more. The chain uses TRBV7-9 and TRBJ2-7, with 7 bases lining up with TRBD1. From germline, CDR1 is SEHNR and CDR2 FQNEAQ (reference sequence). This CDR3 has 15 residues. Trimming took 6 bases from V and 3 from J; bases not matched to a gene: 11. The CDR3 here is CASSSTTGQIYEQYF. CDR3 in DNA: TGTGCCAGCAGTTCGACGACGGGACAGATCTACGAGCAGTACTTC.

This clonotype occurred many times. The gene calls are TRBV7-2 and TRBJ2-1; 8 bases match TRBD2. V was clipped by 4 bases and J by 2 bases; unmatched bases: 4. Germline lookup yields CDR1 SGHTA and CDR2 FQGNSA. The CDR3 runs to 15 residues. In DNA form, the CDR3 reads TGTGCCAGCAGCTATGGACTAGCCACCTACAATGAGCAGTTCTTC. Translated, it gives CASSYGLATYNEQFF. The full variable domain, its missing parts supplied by reference TRBV7-2 and TRBJ2-1, is GAGVSQSPSNKVTEKGKDVELRCDPISGHTALYWYRQSLGQGLEFLIYFQGNSAPDKSGLPSDRFSAERTGGSVSTLTIQRTQQEDSAVYLCASSYGLATYNEQFFGPGTRLTVL.

This clonotype was detected ten times or more. V and J are TRBV7-9 and TRBJ2-7; D gene uncertain. With 1 base removed from V and 5 bases from J, the gap between germline ends came to 9 bases. CDR1 and CDR2 from the germline V gene are SEHNR and FQNEAQ (reference sequence). The CDR3 consists of 13 residues. The CDR3 loop is CASSLVERHEQYF. Written as DNA, the CDR3 is TGTGCCAGCAGCTTAGTCGAGCGCCACGAGCAGTACTTC.

V usage is TRBV5-1 and J usage is TRBJ1-1; D is ambiguous. With 5 bases removed from V and 0 bases from J, the gap between germline ends came to 14 bases. CDR1 and CDR2 (germline): SGHRS, YFSETQ. This CDR3 region has 15 residues. The CDR3 DNA sequence: TGCGCCAGCAGTCTCGGATACGTCATGAACACTGAAGCTTTCTTT. It is translated as CASSLGYVMNTEAFF.

Comment on this clonotype: A much larger clone is a single base away; this may be a read error. The chain joins TRBV6-5 to TRBJ1-1, with 7 nucleotides matching TRBD1. V was clipped by 3 bases and J by 7 bases; unmatched bases: 11. This CDR3 is built from 15 residues. CDR1 is MNHEY, CDR2 SVGAGI, per germline. Here the CDR3 DNA reads TGTGCCAGCAGTTATTTCAGGGGAGGGGGCATTGAAGCTTTCTTT. Protein sequence: CASSYFRGGGIEAFF.

J is TRBJ2-5 and V is TRBV6-2 or TRBV6-3; possible D gene TRBD1, 5 bases. CDR3 length equals 13 residues. CDR1 and CDR2 from the germline V gene are MNHEY and SVGEGT. V shed 6 bases and J shed 2 bases, with 10 bases lying between them. The CDR3 spells CASRQTDQETQYF. CDR3 DNA: TGTGCCAGCAGACAGACAGATCAAGAGACCCAGTACTTC.

This clonotype was picked up many times. The chain employs TRBV20-1 and TRBJ1-1, with 8 bases lining up with TRBD1. The CDR3 length is 13 residues. In germline, CDR1 is DFQATT, CDR2 SNEGSKA (reference sequence). V shed 3 bases and J 4 bases; nucleotides not matched to a gene: 4. CDR3 in amino acids: CSASGQGGTEAFF. CDR3 nucleotide sequence: TGCAGTGCTAGCGGACAGGGAGGCACTGAAGCTTTCTTT.

This clonotype was detected many times. The rearrangement joins TRBV28 to TRBJ2-7; TRBD1 matches at 8 bases. The CDR3 runs to 14 residues. The germline gives CDR1 MDHEN, CDR2 SYDVKM. Trimming cost V 2 bases and J 7 bases; bases outside gene matches: 7. CDR3 DNA: TGTGCCAGCAGTTTAATCGGACAGGGTCTTGAGCAGTACTTC. It translates to CASSLIGQGLEQYF.

To note about this clonotype: A junction end diverges from the germline sequence, so it may reflect a read error. The rearrangement links TRBV7-9 to TRBJ1-4, with a tentative D call TRBD1 (5 bases). This CDR3 spans 13 amino acids. Looked up from germline, CDR1 is SEHNR and CDR2 is FQNEAQ (reference sequence). CDR3 DNA: TGTGCCAGCAGCTTAGGGGCACAGGAAAGACTGTTTTTT. It translates to CASSLGAQERLFF.

The genes are TRBV6-2 or TRBV6-3 and TRBJ2-1; D is perhaps TRBD2 (7 bases). Germline V lookup: CDR1 MNHEY, CDR2 SVGEGT. The V gene lost 0 bases and the J gene lost 8 bases, with 20 bases spanning the gap. There are 17 residues in the CDR3. The CDR3 coding sequence is TGTGCCAGCAGTTACTCGGTCCTGACGGGGGGCCCGGATGAGCAGTTCTTC. Protein product: CASSYSVLTGGPDEQFF.